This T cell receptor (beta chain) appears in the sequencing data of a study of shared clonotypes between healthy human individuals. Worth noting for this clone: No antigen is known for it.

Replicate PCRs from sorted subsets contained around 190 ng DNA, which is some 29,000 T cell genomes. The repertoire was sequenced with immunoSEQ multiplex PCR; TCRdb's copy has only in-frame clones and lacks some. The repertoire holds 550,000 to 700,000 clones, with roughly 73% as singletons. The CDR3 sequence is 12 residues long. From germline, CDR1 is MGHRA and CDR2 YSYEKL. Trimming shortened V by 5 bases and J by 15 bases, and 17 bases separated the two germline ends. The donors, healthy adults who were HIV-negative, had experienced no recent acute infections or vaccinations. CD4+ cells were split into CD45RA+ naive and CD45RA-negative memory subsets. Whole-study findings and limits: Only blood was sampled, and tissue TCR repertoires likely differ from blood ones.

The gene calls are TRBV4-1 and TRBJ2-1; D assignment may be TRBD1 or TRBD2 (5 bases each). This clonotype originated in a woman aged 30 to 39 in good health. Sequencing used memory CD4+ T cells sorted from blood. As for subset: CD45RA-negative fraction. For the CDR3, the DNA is TGCGCCAGCAGCACACAGGCCAGAGGGCTGTTCTTC. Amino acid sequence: CASSTQARGLFF.